These 30 T cell receptor beta chains were sequenced from one sample in a study of T cell responses to AZD1222 COVID-19 vaccine. Measured with immunoSEQ multiplex PCR; TCRdb has only the in-frame clones, and not every one. The profile shows more than 100,000 clones, approximately 90% of them singletons. This material consisted of peripheral blood, taken on day 0 of AZD1222 vaccination. The receptors originated from an adult in good health.

The J gene is TRBJ1-2, the V gene TRBV19, with D possibly TRBD1 on 5 matching bases. This CDR3 has 13 amino acids. V was shortened by 1 base and J by 10 bases, with 13 bases between the two germline ends. CDR1 is LNHDA and CDR2 is SQIVND in the germline V gene (reference sequence). The CDR3: CASSIVTEDFYTF. The CDR3 region has the DNA TGTGCCAGTAGTATAGTGACAGAGGACTTCTACACCTTC.

The chain couples TRBV27 to TRBJ2-3, with D perhaps matching TRBD1 (6 bases). Germline CDR1 and CDR2: MNHEY and SMNVEV (reference sequence). The CDR3 has 14 amino acids. Trimming removed 0 bases from V and 2 bases from J, with 6 bases in between. CDR3: CASSLSGATDTQYF. The CDR3 DNA reads TGTGCCAGCAGTTTATCGGGGGCCACAGATACGCAGTATTTT.

In DNA form, the CDR3 reads TGCAGCGTCGATAGCCGTCGCTCCTACAATGAGCAGTTCTTC. Its protein product is CSVDSRRSYNEQFF. This chain connects TRBV29-1 to TRBJ2-1; D is unresolved. This CDR3 is built from 14 residues. Germline CDR1 is SQVTM and CDR2 is ANQGSEA. The V and J ends lost 6 bases and 0 bases respectively, with 12 bases between them.

The chain couples TRBV25-1 to TRBJ2-1; tentative D call: TRBD1 (6 bases). The germline V and J ends were trimmed by 3 bases and 5 bases, with 11 bases remaining between them. The CDR3 sequence is 14 residues long. Germline V gene data show CDR1 as MGHDK and CDR2 as SYGVNS. CDR3 in amino acids: CASSDHRDNNEQFF. Written as DNA, the CDR3 is TGTGCCAGCAGTGACCACCGGGACAACAATGAGCAGTTCTTC.

This chain links TRBV6-1 with TRBJ1-1, with D unresolved. Germline V gene data show CDR1 as MNHNS and CDR2 as SASEGT. CDR3 length equals 14 residues. Trimming pared 2 bases from V and 4 bases from J, leaving 11 bases between. The CDR3 DNA follows: TGTGCCAGCAGTGAACACCCGGGAACCACTGAAGCTTTCTTT. This codes for CASSEHPGTTEAFF.

The chain is built from TRBV5-1 and TRBJ1-1, with no clear D. Trimming shortened V by 4 bases and J by 7 bases, and 8 bases separated the two germline ends. The germline gives CDR1 SGHRS, CDR2 YFSETQ. The CDR3 consists of 11 residues. This chain's CDR3 is CASSGLGEAFF. CDR3 nucleotide sequence: TGCGCCAGCAGCGGGTTGGGTGAAGCTTTCTTT.

The genes are TRBV15 and TRBJ2-7; TRBD1 or TRBD2 may be the D gene (5 bases each). Trimming shortened V by 4 bases and J by 9 bases, and 16 bases separated the two germline ends. This CDR3 is 13 amino acids long. CDR1 LNHNV and CDR2 YYDKDF come from the germline V gene (reference sequence). The CDR3 DNA follows: TGTGCCACCAGCACGACCGGGGCGCCGCGGCAGTACTTC. Translating it yields CATSTTGAPRQYF.

The rearrangement joins TRBV18 to TRBJ1-1; 8 positions agree with TRBD1. Per the germline V gene, CDR1 is KGHSH and CDR2 is LQKENI. V gave up 2 bases and J gave up 3 bases; unmatched junction bases: 5. CDR3 length: 15 residues. The CDR3 region is CASSPMPGGDTEAFF. The CDR3 DNA is TGTGCCAGCTCACCAATGCCAGGGGGCGACACTGAAGCTTTCTTT.

The V gene is TRBV11-3, the J gene TRBJ2-1; D gene unclear. Germline CDR1 SGHNT, CDR2 YENEEA. The CDR3 consists of 15 residues. The V end lost 0 bases, the J end lost 0 bases, and 6 bases lay between the germline ends. The CDR3, as DNA: TGTGCCAGCAGCTTAGATCCTAGCTCCTACAATGAGCAGTTCTTC. Amino acid sequence: CASSLDPSSYNEQFF.

The rearrangement joins TRBV19 to TRBJ2-7, with D maybe TRBD1 (5 bases). Germline V gene data show CDR1 as LNHDA and CDR2 as SQIVND (reference sequence). CDR3 length: 15 residues. V was clipped by 6 bases and J by 7 bases, with 22 bases between them. Here the CDR3 DNA reads TGTGCCAGTAGCCAATCTCGGGTTTCAGGGTTGGAGCAGTACTTC. The encoded protein is CASSQSRVSGLEQYF.

Of note for this clone: The junction and the germline gene differ at one end; a read error may be behind it. V usage is TRBV29-1 and J usage is TRBJ1-1, with unresolved D. The length of the CDR3 is 13 residues. Per the germline V gene, CDR1 is SQVTM and CDR2 is ANQGSEA. Written as DNA, the CDR3 is TGCAGCGCTGAAAGTAGTATGAACACTGAAGCTTTCTTT. Its translation is CSAESSMNTEAFF.

CDR3 amino acids: CASSQTASGRRSYEQYF. CDR3 coding DNA: TGTGCCAGCAGCCAGACAGCTAGCGGGAGGAGATCCTACGAGCAGTACTTC. This chain joins TRBV7-9 and TRBJ2-7; 11 nucleotides align to TRBD2. The V gene's germline CDR1 is SEHNR and CDR2 FQNEAQ (reference sequence). This CDR3 contains 17 residues. J gave up 1 base and V 5 bases, and 10 bases lay outside the gene matches.

This sequence joins TRBV7-2 and TRBJ2-2; 9 bases align to TRBD2. The CDR3 is made up of 16 amino acids. Germline assignment: CDR1 SGHTA and CDR2 FQGNSA. Germline trimming cut 1 base from V and 5 bases from J; bases unmatched to any gene: 5. In nucleotides, the CDR3 is TGTGCCAGCAGCTTAGGTAGCGGGAGAACTACCGGGGAGCTGTTTTTT. It translates to CASSLGSGRTTGELFF.

This rearrangement joins TRBV18 to TRBJ1-5; 7 bases are shared with TRBD1. Per the germline V gene, CDR1 is KGHSH and CDR2 is LQKENI. Trimming took 2 bases from V and 3 from J; bases not matched to a gene: 4. There are 15 residues in the CDR3. The CDR3 region is CASSPETGYNQPQHF. Here the CDR3 DNA reads TGTGCCAGCTCACCAGAGACAGGGTACAATCAGCCCCAGCATTTT.

This clone was observed a single time. The V gene is TRBV28, the J gene TRBJ1-5, with a possible D match to TRBD1 (5 bases). CDR1 is MDHEN and CDR2 is SYDVKM in the germline V gene. The V gene lost 5 bases and the J gene lost 4 bases, with 27 bases spanning the gap. The CDR3 loop spans 19 amino acids. The CDR3, as DNA: TGTGCCAGCAGTCAATCCCCGGGACTAGGGAGCCTATGGAATCAGCCCCAGCATTTT. Translated: CASSQSPGLGSLWNQPQHF.

The rearrangement joins TRBV6-1 to TRBJ2-3; 11 bases map to TRBD2. Germline-derived CDR1 and CDR2 are MNHNS and SASEGT. The CDR3 is 18 amino acids. After removal of 0 bases from V and 3 bases from J, the junction contained 8 bases not matched to a gene. The DNA for the CDR3 is TGTGCCAGCAGTGAAGCCAGGACTAGCGGGTCTACGACAGATACGCAGTATTTT. It translates to CASSEARTSGSTTDTQYF.

The rearrangement joins TRBV6-1 to TRBJ2-7; 9 bases align to TRBD2. CDR1 and CDR2 (germline): MNHNS, SASEGT. Germline trimming cut 5 bases from V and 5 bases from J; bases unmatched to any gene: 7. The CDR3 covers 14 residues. The CDR3 nucleotides read TGTGCCAGCAGTTCGGGACTAGCCGGCAACGAGCAGTACTTC. The encoded protein is CASSSGLAGNEQYF.

This clone has only a few counts. The gene calls are TRBV19 and TRBJ1-5; D not resolved. Looked up from germline, CDR1 is LNHDA and CDR2 is SQIVND (reference sequence). This CDR3 has 14 amino acids. V lost 6 bases, J lost 6 bases, and 15 bases lay in between. The CDR3 coding sequence is TGTGCCAGTAGGGAGCTTGTAGGCGGTCAGCCCCAGCATTTT. Its protein is CASRELVGGQPQHF.

J is TRBJ1-4 and V is TRBV5-1; D not certain. This CDR3 is 14 amino acids long. The germline V gene has CDR1 SGHRS and CDR2 YFSETQ. V shed 4 bases and J shed 0 bases, with 7 bases lying between them. CDR3 in amino acids: CASSPRSTNEKLFF. The CDR3 nucleotides are TGCGCCAGCAGCCCGAGATCAACTAATGAAAAACTGTTTTTT. Full variable domain (remainder filled in from reference TRBV5-1 and TRBJ1-4): KAGVTQTPRYLIKTRGQQVTLSCSPISGHRSVSWYQQTPGQGLQFLFEYFSETQRNKGNFPGRFSGRQFSNSRSEMNVSTLELGDSALYLCASSPRSTNEKLFFGSGTQLSVL.

This sequence joins TRBV19 and TRBJ1-1; D not resolved. V lost 1 base, J lost 3 bases, and 15 bases lay in between. The CDR3 covers 16 residues. CDR1 and CDR2 (germline): LNHDA, SQIVND (reference sequence). The CDR3 DNA reads as TGTGCCAGTAGTATAGTGGGCAGGCCGCCCTACACTGAAGCTTTCTTT. This codes for CASSIVGRPPYTEAFF.

The chain employs TRBV28 and TRBJ2-1; TRBD2 matches 9 bases. The CDR3 has 13 amino acids. Germline V gene lookup returns CDR1 MDHEN and CDR2 SYDVKM. J gave up 7 bases and V 2 bases, and 0 bases lay outside the gene matches. CDR3 sequence (DNA): TGTGCCAGCAGTTTACTAGCGGGAAATGAGCAGTTCTTC. Protein product: CASSLLAGNEQFF.

As DNA, the CDR3 is TGTGCCAGCAGCTCCCTGAGCCATAGGGACTCTTCTAATTCACCCCTCCACTTT. It encodes CASSSLSHRDSSNSPLHF. V usage is TRBV7-9 and J usage is TRBJ1-6, with D tentatively TRBD1 (5 bases). The V gene lost 4 bases and the J gene lost 6 bases, with 22 bases spanning the gap. The CDR3 extends over 18 amino acids. Germline lookup yields CDR1 SEHNR and CDR2 FQNEAQ (reference sequence).

The CDR3 here is CASRQDLGYEQYF. CDR3 DNA sequence: TGTGCCAGCAGACAGGACTTGGGGTACGAGCAGTACTTC. The chain carries TRBV6-5 and TRBJ2-7, with D perhaps TRBD1 or TRBD2 (5 bases each). Germline CDR1 reads MNHEY; CDR2 reads SVGAGI. There are 13 residues in the CDR3. Trimming stripped 6 bases from V and 4 bases from J, with 13 bases between.

CDR3 DNA sequence: TGTGCCAGCAGCGGATACGATGAAAAACTGTTTTTT. Amino acids: CASSGYDEKLFF. The rearrangement links TRBV5-5 to TRBJ1-4, with D unclear. Trimming left V 4 bases short and J 6 bases short, with 7 bases between. The CDR3 loop spans 12 amino acids. The germline gives CDR1 SGHKS, CDR2 YYEKEE (reference sequence).

CDR3 coding DNA: TGTGCCAGCAGCGTGTACGTGAACACTGAAGCTTTCTTT. It yields the protein CASSVYVNTEAFF. This chain uses TRBV9 with TRBJ1-1; unclear D gene. V was cut by 2 bases and J by 0 bases, with 5 bases left in between. The CDR3 covers 13 residues. The germline CDR1 and CDR2 sequences are SGDLS and YYNGEE.

This clone was seen only a few times. This chain joins TRBV3-1 (or the pseudogene TRBV3-2) and TRBJ2-1, with 12 positions matching TRBD2. The CDR3 is 15 amino acids. CDR1 and CDR2 (germline): LGHDT, YNNKEL (reference sequence). V trimming: 4 bases; J trimming: 7 bases; junction bases outside the gene matches: 5. CDR3 sequence: CASSRRLAGENEQFF. The CDR3, as DNA: TGTGCCAGCAGCCGCCGACTAGCGGGAGAAAATGAGCAGTTCTTC.

The V and J genes are TRBV9 and TRBJ1-6, with unresolved D. The germline V gene encodes CDR1 SGDLS and CDR2 YYNGEE. The CDR3 has 15 amino acids. The germline V and J ends were trimmed by 3 bases and 1 base, with 8 bases remaining between them. The CDR3 here is CASSESLSYNSPLHF. Written as DNA, the CDR3 is TGTGCCAGCAGCGAAAGTTTGTCCTATAATTCACCCCTCCACTTT.

This clone was recorded at least ten times. The chain joins TRBV5-1 to TRBJ2-6; possible D gene TRBD1, 6 bases. Germline V CDR1 and CDR2: SGHRS, YFSETQ. V lost 4 bases to trimming and J lost 3 bases, with 20 bases between them. The CDR3 is 18 amino acids. CDR3 coding DNA: TGCGCCAGCAGCAGGGACACCGGTAGTGTTCGTGGGGCCAACGTCCTGACTTTC. This sequence encodes CASSRDTGSVRGANVLTF.

This clone was seen once. The V and J genes are TRBV3-1 (or the pseudogene TRBV3-2) and TRBJ2-1; D gene uncertain. The germline V gene encodes CDR1 LGHDT and CDR2 YNNKEL (reference sequence). V was clipped by 0 bases and J by 8 bases, with 8 bases between them. This CDR3 is 13 amino acids long. CDR3 loop: CASSQDWRYEQFF. Written as DNA, the CDR3 is TGTGCCAGCAGCCAAGATTGGAGATATGAGCAGTTCTTC.

This clone was found a few times. This chain links TRBV12-5 with TRBJ1-1, with a tentative D call TRBD1 (6 bases). V lost 3 bases to trimming and J lost 4 bases, with 18 bases between them. The germline CDR1 and CDR2 sequences are LGHNT and FRNRAP. CDR3 length: 16 residues. CDR3 protein: CASGFFRGGWGTEAFF. CDR3 nucleotide sequence: TGTGCTAGTGGTTTCTTTAGGGGGGGCTGGGGCACTGAAGCTTTCTTT.